These 2 T cell receptor beta chains share one sample of origin, sequenced in a study of blood T cell repertoires in COVID-19. The table came from immunoSEQ multiplex PCR; TCRdb's copy has only in-frame clones and leaves some out. Of about 270,000 clones listed, about 87% are singletons. The source material was PBMCs or T cells enriched from blood (not recorded which). Source of these receptors: a woman in her 30s with acute COVID-19.

The J gene is TRBJ1-4, the V gene TRBV12-3 or TRBV12-4; 9 positions match TRBD1. CDR3 length: 13 residues. V gave up 6 bases and J gave up 8 bases; unmatched junction bases: 4. This CDR3 reads CASRRTGVEKLFF. The CDR3 DNA reads TGTGCCAGCAGACGGACAGGGGTAGAAAAACTGTTTTTT.

The CDR3 region is CASSYLEGTGGRNEQFF. In DNA form, the CDR3 reads TGTGCCAGCAGTTACTTGGAGGGGACAGGGGGTAGGAATGAGCAGTTCTTC. The chain combines TRBV6-2 or TRBV6-3 with TRBJ2-1, with 11 bases that match TRBD1. V was clipped by 1 base and J by 7 bases; unmatched bases: 9. Germline lookup yields CDR1 MNHEY and CDR2 SVGEGT. This CDR3 contains 17 residues.